These 18 T cell receptor beta chains came from one sample sequenced in a study of response to subunit inactivated influenza vaccine. TCRdb reprocessed the RT-PCR reads via MiXCR and lists one record per CDR3 protein. The table has hundreds of thousands of distinct CDR3 sequences, 15% to 18% seen once. The material sequenced was PBMCs from blood, taken roughly 13 days after vaccination. The receptors shown here come from a man aged 45-60 years who received an inactivated influenza vaccine.

The genes are TRBV28 and TRBJ2-5, with TRBD1 matching over 8 bases. Germline V gene lookup returns CDR1 MDHEN and CDR2 SYDVKM. The CDR3 loop spans 14 amino acids. The V segment lost 5 bases and the J segment 2 bases; nucleotides outside the gene matches: 4. CDR3 sequence: CASSTNRGQETQYF. DNA for the CDR3: TGTGCCAGCAGTACCAACAGGGGGCAAGAGACCCAGTACTTC.

This clonotype was observed a few times. This chain joins TRBV7-9 and TRBJ2-5; weak D call: TRBD2 (6 bases). Trimming took 4 bases from V and 3 from J, leaving 18 bases between them. Germline CDR1 reads SEHNR; CDR2 reads FQNEAQ (reference sequence). This CDR3 is 16 amino acids long. The CDR3 bases are TGTGCCAGCAGCTCTCGCGGGGTGTCGGGAAAAGAGACCCAGTACTTC. Translating it yields CASSSRGVSGKETQYF.

This clonotype has more than one count but fewer than ten. The rearrangement links TRBV3-1 to TRBJ1-6; perhaps TRBD1 as D (6 bases). Germline loops: CDR1 LGHDT, CDR2 YNNKEL (reference sequence). Trimming cost V 5 bases and J 0 bases, with 11 bases left between them. The CDR3 length is 16 residues. The CDR3 protein is CASSYGQSSYNSPLHF. The CDR3 DNA reads as TGTGCCAGCAGCTACGGACAGAGCTCCTATAATTCACCCCTCCACTTT.

This clonotype was observed a few times. This chain connects TRBV9 to TRBJ1-1; perhaps TRBD1 as D (5 bases). V lost 6 bases and J lost 8, with 20 bases in between. CDR1 and CDR2 (germline): SGDLS, YYNGEE. The CDR3 has 14 residues. The chain's CDR3 is CASTETQAPTEAFF. CDR3 nucleotides: TGTGCCAGCACCGAGACACAGGCCCCGACGGAAGCTTTCTTT.

This rearrangement joins TRBV9 to TRBJ2-1; possible D gene TRBD1, 6 bases. Germline CDR1 and CDR2: SGDLS and YYNGEE. The germline V and J ends were trimmed by 0 bases and 7 bases, with 8 bases remaining between them. The CDR3 has 13 amino acids. The CDR3 coding sequence is TGTGCCAGCAGCGTAGTCCAGGGGAATGAGCAGTTCTTC. Amino acids: CASSVVQGNEQFF.

V usage is TRBV20-1 and J usage is TRBJ2-2; 8 bases agree with TRBD1. This CDR3 is 14 amino acids long. Trimming at V came to 3 bases and at J to 5 bases, leaving 5 bases not matched to a gene. Germline assignment: CDR1 DFQATT and CDR2 SNEGSKA (reference sequence). DNA of the CDR3: TGCAGTGCTAGGCGGACAGGGAAAACCGGGGAGCTGTTTTTT. Its translation: CSARRTGKTGELFF.

The chain has TRBV7-2 and TRBJ2-5; D is ambiguous. Germline V CDR1 and CDR2: SGHTA, FQGNSA. V was shortened by 0 bases and J by 1 base, with 9 bases between the two germline ends. The CDR3 totals 15 residues. DNA of the CDR3: TGTGCCAGCAGCTTAGCTCCACATACCCAAGAGACCCAGTACTTC. As protein: CASSLAPHTQETQYF.

This clonotype came up a few times. V and J are TRBV20-1 and TRBJ2-1; possibly TRBD1 or TRBD2 for D (6 bases each). This CDR3 has 14 amino acids. Trimming left V 2 bases short and J 9 bases short, with 17 bases between. CDR1 is DFQATT and CDR2 is SNEGSKA in the germline V gene (reference sequence). The CDR3 protein is CSARTGVGGREQFF. The DNA of the CDR3 is TGCAGTGCTAGAACGGGGGTTGGGGGCCGTGAGCAGTTCTTC.

The J gene is TRBJ2-1, the V gene TRBV11-3, with D tentatively TRBD2 (6 bases). The CDR3 runs to 12 residues. The V gene lost 4 bases and the J gene lost 8 bases, with 9 bases spanning the gap. Per the germline V gene, CDR1 is SGHNT and CDR2 is YENEEA. CDR3: CASSSGGDEQFF. As DNA, the CDR3 is TGTGCCAGCAGCTCCGGAGGGGATGAGCAGTTCTTC.

The V call is TRBV12-3 or TRBV12-4, the J call TRBJ2-1; the match to TRBD2 covers 9 bases. J was trimmed by 3 bases and V by 6 bases; bases with no gene match: 9. This CDR3 region has 16 residues. CDR3 loop: CASRQVAGVGYNEQFF. For the CDR3, the DNA is TGTGCCAGCAGACAAGTAGCGGGAGTGGGCTACAATGAGCAGTTCTTC.

The table lists this clonotype with a few counts. The chain employs TRBV14 and TRBJ2-1; no firm D call. The V gene lost 2 bases and the J gene lost 2 bases, with 10 bases spanning the gap. The CDR3 loop spans 15 amino acids. The V gene's germline CDR1 is SGHDN and CDR2 FVKESK. The CDR3 nucleotides are TGTGCCAGCAGCCAAAGGAGTACCACCTACAATGAGCAGTTCTTC. It is translated as CASSQRSTTYNEQFF.

This CDR3 reads CASSDGGGRLLYNEQFF. The CDR3 bases are TGTGCCAGCAGTGACGGTGGGGGGCGACTCCTTTACAATGAGCAGTTCTTC. The chain recombines TRBV6-1 with TRBJ2-1, with D perhaps given as TRBD1 or TRBD2 (6 bases each). V was pared by 3 bases and J by 4 bases, with 19 bases between. This CDR3 spans 17 amino acids. Germline V gene data show CDR1 as MNHNS and CDR2 as SASEGT.

This clonotype was detected many times. This chain joins TRBV10-3 and TRBJ2-1; D is ambiguous. Germline V gene sequence: CDR1 ENHRY, CDR2 SYGVKD. CDR3 length: 14 amino acids. Trimming took off 4 bases at V and 0 bases at J, with 7 bases between the two ends. CDR3 in DNA: TGTGCCATCAGTGGTCTCAGCTCCTACAATGAGCAGTTCTTC. It encodes CAISGLSSYNEQFF.

This clonotype was observed a few times. The rearrangement uses TRBV6-2 or TRBV6-3 and TRBJ2-1; 8 bases are shared with TRBD2. The CDR3 totals 15 residues. CDR1 MNHEY and CDR2 SVGEGT come from the germline V gene. V trimming: 2 bases; J trimming: 8 bases; junction bases outside the gene matches: 8. CDR3 sequence reads: CASSYRSSGFDEQFF. The CDR3 DNA is TGTGCCAGCAGTTACAGGTCTAGCGGGTTCGATGAGCAGTTCTTC.

The gene calls are TRBV6-2 or TRBV6-3 and TRBJ2-7; 9 nucleotides line up with TRBD2. J lost 4 bases, V lost 6 bases, and 4 bases had no gene match. Per germline, CDR1 MNHEY and CDR2 SVGEGT. This CDR3 is 13 amino acids long. The CDR3 sequence: CASRRAGGYEQYF. The CDR3 nucleotides are TGTGCCAGCAGACGAGCGGGAGGTTACGAGCAGTACTTC.

The V call is TRBV28, the J call TRBJ2-7, with 9 bases lining up with TRBD1. V shed 2 bases and J 6 bases; nucleotides not matched to a gene: 5. The CDR3 length is 14 residues. The germline CDR1 and CDR2 sequences are MDHEN and SYDVKM. For the CDR3, the DNA is TGTGCCAGCAGTTTAGTCTGGACAGGGGCCGAGCAGTACTTC. Protein sequence: CASSLVWTGAEQYF.

This clonotype was seen only a few times. The chain carries TRBV7-9 and TRBJ2-5; weak D call: TRBD2 (7 bases). CDR1 is SEHNR, CDR2 FQNEAQ, per germline (reference sequence). The CDR3 loop spans 15 amino acids. The ends were cut back, 2 bases at V and 2 bases at J, with 12 bases in the middle. The CDR3 DNA sequence: TGTGCCAGCAGCTTAAGAGGGGGGGAACAAGAGACCCAGTACTTC. It encodes CASSLRGGEQETQYF.

The chain links TRBV4-1 to TRBJ2-2; no clear D gene. Germline V CDR1 and CDR2: MGHRA, YSYEKL. The V gene lost 3 bases and the J gene lost 6 bases, with 8 bases spanning the gap. The CDR3 is 13 amino acids. CDR3: CASSHRWAGELFF. The CDR3 DNA follows: TGCGCCAGCAGCCACAGATGGGCCGGGGAGCTGTTTTTT.